Shown below are 22 T cell receptor beta chains from a single sample sequenced in a study of T cell responses to AZD1222 COVID-19 vaccine. Assay used: immunoSEQ multiplex PCR; TCRdb lists only in-frame clones, some missing. The data hold approximately 130,000 clones, with 92% observed a single time. The material sequenced was peripheral blood, taken on day 0 of AZD1222 vaccination. All receptors derive from an adult in good health.

This clone was observed once. This chain uses TRBV6-5 with TRBJ2-3, with D perhaps matching TRBD1 or TRBD2 (5 bases each). The V gene lost 6 bases and the J gene lost 0 bases, with 13 bases spanning the gap. The germline gives CDR1 MNHEY, CDR2 SVGAGI. The CDR3 contains 15 residues. The CDR3 sequence: CASSWDGFSTDTQYF. The CDR3 bases are TGTGCCAGCAGCTGGGACGGGTTTAGCACAGATACGCAGTATTTT.

This rearrangement joins TRBV6-4 to TRBJ1-2, with D unresolved. CDR3 length: 13 amino acids. Germline lookup yields CDR1 MRHNA and CDR2 SNTAGT. With 6 bases removed from V and 2 bases from J, the gap between germline ends came to 10 bases. The CDR3 loop reads CASSPDRNYGYTF. CDR3 coding DNA: TGTGCCAGCAGCCCGGACCGAAACTATGGCTACACCTTC.

CDR3 protein: CASSSTGTANSYEQYF. DNA for the CDR3: TGTGCCAGCAGTTCGACCGGGACAGCGAACTCCTACGAGCAGTACTTC. The V call is TRBV28, the J call TRBJ2-7; 7 bases map to TRBD1. Germline trimming cut 4 bases from V and 0 bases from J; bases unmatched to any gene: 9. From germline, CDR1 is MDHEN and CDR2 SYDVKM. This CDR3 has 16 residues.

This clone was detected once. This sequence joins TRBV11-2 and TRBJ2-5; D uncertain. The ends were cut back, 1 base at V and 1 base at J, with 10 bases in the middle. The CDR3 spans 15 residues. CDR1 and CDR2 (germline): SGHAT, FQNNGV. DNA of the CDR3: TGTGCCAGCAGCTTAGCCCCCGGCAGCCAAGAGACCCAGTACTTC. Translation: CASSLAPGSQETQYF.

The rearrangement links TRBV28 to TRBJ2-3; TRBD1 is a possible D gene (6 bases). The CDR3 has 17 amino acids. V was pared by 6 bases and J by 2 bases, with 21 bases between. Germline CDR1 is MDHEN and CDR2 is SYDVKM. The CDR3 sequence: CASSLSPGVWATDTQYF. As DNA, the CDR3 is TGTGCCAGCAGCCTATCCCCAGGGGTTTGGGCCACAGATACGCAGTATTTT.

The chain links TRBV9 to TRBJ1-3; TRBD1 might be the D (6 bases). Germline CDR1 is SGDLS and CDR2 is YYNGEE. The CDR3 consists of 16 residues. The V end was cut by 4 bases, the J end by 0 bases, with 14 bases between. The CDR3 reads CASSPQGPVSGNTIYF. For the CDR3, the DNA is TGTGCCAGCAGCCCTCAGGGGCCGGTCTCTGGAAACACCATATATTTT.

This chain uses TRBV5-1 with TRBJ1-1; TRBD1 matches at 8 bases. Germline CDR1 is SGHRS and CDR2 is YFSETQ. The J segment lost 5 bases and the V segment lost 0 bases, leaving 9 bases of the junction unmatched. This CDR3 has 16 residues. CDR3 sequence reads: CASSLDQGATRTEAFF. CDR3 in DNA: TGCGCCAGCAGCTTGGACCAGGGGGCGACGCGAACTGAAGCTTTCTTT.

The rearrangement joins TRBV7-9 to TRBJ1-2, with D unresolved. This CDR3 is 10 amino acids long. Germline V CDR1 and CDR2: SEHNR, FQNEAQ (reference sequence). V lost 8 bases and J lost 9, with 10 bases in between. The CDR3 DNA reads as TGTGCCAGCTTCGGGCCCCGCTACACCTTC. Encoded protein: CASFGPRYTF.

V usage is TRBV15 and J usage is TRBJ2-3; 9 nucleotides align to TRBD2. The CDR3 loop spans 17 amino acids. CDR1 and CDR2 from the germline V gene are LNHNV and YYDKDF (reference sequence). J was trimmed by 5 bases and V by 4 bases; bases with no gene match: 13. CDR3 in amino acids: CATSIQQGSGRGDTQYF. The CDR3 DNA reads TGTGCCACCAGCATCCAACAGGGTAGCGGGAGAGGAGATACGCAGTATTTT.

The chain employs TRBV5-1 and TRBJ2-3, with 7 positions matching TRBD2. V dropped 4 bases and J dropped 1; count of bases not matched to a gene: 9. Germline lookup yields CDR1 SGHRS and CDR2 YFSETQ. This CDR3 is built from 16 residues. The chain's CDR3 is CASSPTSFLGTDTQYF. DNA of the CDR3: TGCGCCAGCAGCCCGACTAGCTTCCTAGGCACAGATACGCAGTATTTT.

The rearrangement joins TRBV6-5 to TRBJ2-3; D unclear. There are 14 residues in the CDR3. Germline CDR1 reads MNHEY; CDR2 reads SVGAGI. V gave up 0 bases and J gave up 2 bases, with 6 bases separating them. In DNA form, the CDR3 reads TGTGCCAGCAGTTACTCTCCCTACACAGATACGCAGTATTTT. This gives the protein CASSYSPYTDTQYF.

The chain carries TRBV5-1 and TRBJ1-4, with D maybe TRBD1 (5 bases). Trimming cost V 3 bases and J 0 bases, with 9 bases left between them. The CDR3 is made up of 15 amino acids. Germline V lookup: CDR1 SGHRS, CDR2 YFSETQ. CDR3 DNA: TGCGCCAGCAGCTCTGGGGGGGCAACTAATGAAAAACTGTTTTTT. Translating gives CASSSGGATNEKLFF.

This chain connects TRBV2 to TRBJ2-5; TRBD1 agrees at 8 bases. V was pared by 3 bases and J by 4 bases, with 7 bases of the junction left unmatched. Looked up from germline, CDR1 is SNHLY and CDR2 is FYNNEI. The CDR3 totals 15 residues. The CDR3 loop is CASSDSRQGAETQYF. CDR3 coding DNA: TGTGCCAGCAGTGACTCAAGGCAGGGGGCAGAGACCCAGTACTTC. Filled out from reference TRBV2 and TRBJ2-5, the complete variable domain reads EPEVTQTPSHQVTQMGQEVILRCVPISNHLYFYWYRQILGQKVEFLVSFYNNEISEKSEIFDDQFSVERPDGSNFTLKIRSTKLEDSAMYFCASSDSRQGAETQYFGPGTRLLVL.

This clone was recorded only once. The chain links TRBV4-1 to TRBJ1-5; D is unresolved. The CDR3 sequence is 15 residues long. V was pared by 0 bases and J by 9 bases, with 15 bases between. The germline V gene has CDR1 MGHRA and CDR2 YSYEKL. The DNA for the CDR3 is TGCGCCAGCAGCCAAGATATTAGGGCCCTGACGCCCCAGCATTTT. It specifies CASSQDIRALTPQHF.

This chain uses TRBV28 with TRBJ1-1, with D uncertain. The CDR3 contains 14 residues. The ends were cut back, 3 bases at V and 5 bases at J, with 13 bases in the middle. Looked up from germline, CDR1 is MDHEN and CDR2 is SYDVKM. CDR3 DNA: TGTGCCAGCAGTTTGCCGGGTTTGAGGACTGAAGCTTTCTTT. Translating it yields CASSLPGLRTEAFF.

Worth noting for this clone: The sample holds other DNA sequences that translate to the same CDR3. In DNA, the CDR3 is TGTGCCAGCAGTGAGGGTGGAGAAGCTTTCTTT. Its protein is CASSEGGEAFF. This chain links TRBV2 with TRBJ1-1; no definite D call. CDR3 length equals 11 residues. Germline CDR1 reads SNHLY; CDR2 reads FYNNEI. V was pared by 3 bases and J by 8 bases, with 7 bases between.

The chain employs TRBV3-1 (or the pseudogene TRBV3-2) and TRBJ2-3; D call uncertain. This CDR3 has 14 amino acids. Trimming cost V 5 bases and J 11 bases, with 20 bases left between them. CDR1 is LGHDT and CDR2 is YNNKEL in the germline V gene (reference sequence). Written as DNA, the CDR3 is TGTGCCAGCAGCGATGAGGCCAGCCGGGTTGAGCAGTATTTT. Residues: CASSDEASRVEQYF.

The chain uses TRBV7-8 and TRBJ2-2, with D possibly being TRBD2 (5 bases). V lost 5 bases and J lost 1, with 11 bases in between. The germline V gene encodes CDR1 SGHVS and CDR2 FQNEAQ. CDR3 length: 15 residues. The CDR3 reads CASSPRRENTGELFF. The CDR3 DNA sequence: TGTGCCAGCAGCCCCAGACGGGAGAACACCGGGGAGCTGTTTTTT.

V usage is TRBV27 and J usage is TRBJ2-1, with TRBD2 matching over 10 bases. The CDR3 length is 17 residues. Per the germline V gene, CDR1 is MNHEY and CDR2 is SMNVEV (reference sequence). With 3 bases clipped from V and 6 bases from J, the junction kept 11 bases outside the gene matches. As DNA, the CDR3 is TGTGCCAGCAGTTTGTGGTCCCTAGCGGGAGATGGCAATGAGCAGTTCTTC. Protein sequence: CASSLWSLAGDGNEQFF.

The chain combines TRBV29-1 with TRBJ2-1; D is perhaps TRBD2 (5 bases). The V end lost 5 bases, the J end lost 6 bases, and 8 bases lay between the germline ends. The CDR3 totals 11 residues. Germline V gene lookup returns CDR1 SQVTM and CDR2 ANQGSEA. The CDR3 loop reads CSVYEGNEQFF. CDR3 DNA sequence: TGCAGCGTTTATGAGGGCAATGAGCAGTTCTTC.

This clone appeared a single time. V and J are TRBV12-3 or TRBV12-4 and TRBJ1-1, with D perhaps matching TRBD1 (5 bases). V was pared by 8 bases and J by 4 bases, with 11 bases between. The CDR3 is 12 residues long. The CDR3 DNA follows: TGTGCCAGCTGGGGGTATGGCACTGAAGCTTTCTTT. Amino acid sequence: CASWGYGTEAFF.

The count of this clone is one. The chain links TRBV11-3 to TRBJ2-2; 9 bases map to TRBD2. V shed 5 bases and J 1 base; nucleotides not matched to a gene: 2. Looked up from germline, CDR1 is SGHNT and CDR2 is YENEEA. The CDR3 totals 15 residues. CDR3: CASSQTSGNTGELFF. The CDR3 DNA reads as TGTGCCAGCAGCCAGACTAGCGGGAACACCGGGGAGCTGTTTTTT.